Sequencing of this T cell receptor beta chain was carried out in a study of T cells expressing NK-cell markers. Study-level results: In four donors, dominant clonotypes made up about 25-65% of CD3+CD56-NKG2C+ cells.

TCRdb reprocessed the 5' RACE reads and reports one entry per CDR3 protein, with no DNA. In all, the sample yields about 460,000 distinct CDR3 sequences. Of note for this clonotype: The antigen remains unidentified.

The CDR3 has 14 amino acids. The J gene is TRBJ2-3, the V gene TRBV12-3 or TRBV12-4; TCRdb's assignment of TRBD1 cannot be checked, as there is no DNA. Source material: blood T cells: a sorted CD56 or NKG2C T cell subset, CD4+ or CD8+ T cells, or bulk PBMC T cells (not recorded which). This TCR came from a woman aged 45-59 years in good health. This CDR3 reads CASTGQGALDTQYF.